This T cell receptor beta chain was sequenced in a study of cytomegalovirus exposure and HLA in healthy donors. Overall study results and limits: Some V segments (TRBV6-2 and TRBV6-3 among them) were excluded as indistinguishable. Across HLA loci, a later analysis found differing TCR association rates, with DRB1 most and HLA-C fewest.

The CDR3 is 17 residues long. The germline V gene encodes CDR1 LNHDA and CDR2 SQIVND (reference sequence). Trimming left V 7 bases short and J 0 bases short, with 19 bases between. The PCR employed 60 Vbeta primers together with 13 Jbeta primers. Libraries were prepared by immunoSEQ multiplex PCR; TCRdb keeps only in-frame clonotypes and omits some of them. The sample carries about 120,000 clones, roughly 80% recorded once. Turning to this clone: The antigen is unknown.

The chain employs TRBV19 and TRBJ1-5, with a possible D match to TRBD1 (6 bases). This TCR was sampled from a man aged 30-40 years in good health and CMV-seropositive. Sequenced: PBMCs. The CDR3 nucleotides read TGTGCCAGTACACAGGGATTTATGAGTGTTAGCAATCAGCCCCAGCATTTT. Translating it yields CASTQGFMSVSNQPQHF.